A single sample is the source of the 25 T cell receptor beta chains below, sequenced in a study of cytotoxic CD8 clonotypes in ibrutinib-treated CLL (dated by TCRdb to the early 2020s). Read against the paper, the sample's time point label means: roughly 25 months on ibrutinib. The library was obtained by the immunoSEQ multiplex PCR assay. Here the immuneACCESS table is served through TCRdb, limited to in-frame sequences with V and J called. Missing clones are a known gap in these copies; in checked studies unresolved V genes cover under half, and the rest lacks a known reason. Across this sample there are 100,000 or so clones, with roughly 57% seen only once. 37% of the sample rests with the top ten. The sequencing here drew on PBMCs, taken after 24 months of ibrutinib treatment. The receptors shown here come from a human donor with chronic lymphocytic leukemia.

CDR3 nucleotides: TGCAGCGTGGGGGACAGGGGTCTCTCGGGAGGCTACACCTTC. This sequence encodes CSVGDRGLSGGYTF. This chain connects TRBV29-1 to TRBJ1-2; 10 nucleotides match TRBD1. This CDR3 comprises 14 residues. Germline values: CDR1 SQVTM, CDR2 ANQGSEA. J gave up 8 bases and V 6 bases, and 12 bases lay outside the gene matches.

V is TRBV2 and J is TRBJ1-3; 10 nucleotides match TRBD1. The CDR3 is 16 amino acids. Per germline, CDR1 SNHLY and CDR2 FYNNEI. The V segment lost 7 bases and the J segment 0 bases; nucleotides outside the gene matches: 6. The CDR3 reads CASKAGTGVSGNTIYF. DNA of the CDR3: TGTGCCAGCAAAGCGGGGACAGGGGTCTCTGGAAACACCATATATTTT.

In this sample, this clone turned up a few times. The gene calls are TRBV28 and TRBJ1-6; D is unresolved. Trimming took off 5 bases at V and 9 bases at J, with 20 bases between the two ends. Germline assignment: CDR1 MDHEN and CDR2 SYDVKM. The length of the CDR3 is 16 residues. The CDR3 region has the DNA TGTGCCAGCAGTCCCAGTCTTTTTATGGCAGGTTCACCCCTCCACTTT. This encodes CASSPSLFMAGSPLHF. The variable domain in full, completed from reference TRBV28 and TRBJ1-6, reads DVKVTQSSRYLVKRTGEKVFLECVQDMDHENMFWYRQDPGLGLRLIYFSYDVKMKEKGDIPEGYSVSREKKERFSLILESASTNQTSMYLCASSPSLFMAGSPLHFGNGTRLTVT.

This clone turned up a few times. The V and J genes are TRBV10-1 and TRBJ1-1; possibly TRBD1 for D (5 bases). From germline, CDR1 is WNHNN and CDR2 SYGVQD (reference sequence). Trimming left V 7 bases short and J 1 base short, with 10 bases between. The CDR3 has 13 amino acids. The CDR3 DNA reads TGCGCCAGCAAGGGACGGACGAACACTGAAGCTTTCTTT. The encoded protein is CASKGRTNTEAFF.

The V gene is TRBV7-2, the J gene TRBJ2-2; the D is unclear. The V gene's germline CDR1 is SGHTA and CDR2 FQGNSA. The CDR3 spans 12 residues. V was cut by 5 bases and J by 1 base, with 2 bases left in between. DNA for the CDR3: TGTGCCAGCAGCGAGAACACCGGGGAGCTGTTTTTT. Amino acid sequence: CASSENTGELFF.

The gene calls are TRBV14 and TRBJ2-7, with no clear D. Per germline, CDR1 SGHDN and CDR2 FVKESK. The V and J ends lost 4 bases and 6 bases respectively, with 16 bases between them. This CDR3 contains 14 residues. The CDR3: CASSLRLSAGEQYF. CDR3 DNA sequence: TGTGCCAGCAGCCTCCGCCTTTCCGCCGGCGAGCAGTACTTC.

This clone was seen a handful of times. CDR3 residues: CASSLKGSGTGYNEQFF. DNA for the CDR3: TGTGCCAGCAGTCTAAAAGGCTCTGGGACAGGGTACAATGAGCAGTTCTTC. The chain recombines TRBV27 with TRBJ2-1, with TRBD1 matching over 9 bases. CDR3 length equals 17 residues. The V gene's germline CDR1 is MNHEY and CDR2 SMNVEV (reference sequence). V trimming: 5 bases; J trimming: 4 bases; junction bases outside the gene matches: 12.

A few counts support this clone. This chain uses TRBV11-2 with TRBJ1-4; D unclear. In germline, CDR1 is SGHAT, CDR2 FQNNGV. Trimming removed 4 bases at V and 8 bases at J, with 8 bases between. The CDR3 totals 12 residues. The CDR3 nucleotides are TGTGCCAGCAGCTCCCGATCGGAAAAACTGTTTTTT. Translation gives CASSSRSEKLFF.

Only a few counts were recorded for this clone. The genes are TRBV7-2 and TRBJ1-2; D is ambiguous. The CDR3 has 14 amino acids. Germline V gives CDR1 SGHTA, CDR2 FQGNSA. Deletions cut 1 base from V and 6 bases from J, with 12 bases between. The CDR3 is CASSLGPSNHGYTF. DNA for the CDR3: TGTGCCAGCAGCTTAGGGCCCTCGAACCATGGCTACACCTTC.

This clone was recorded many times. The gene calls are TRBV4-2 and TRBJ2-6; the D gene is possibly TRBD1 (5 bases). CDR1 is LGHNA and CDR2 is YNFKEQ in the germline V gene. The CDR3 is made up of 16 amino acids. V lost 6 bases and J 3 bases, leaving 15 bases between the germline ends. CDR3 DNA: TGTGCCAGCAGAAAAGGGGCGGAGCTTGGGGCCAACGTCCTGACTTTC. This encodes CASRKGAELGANVLTF.

This clone was recorded once. The DNA of the CDR3 is TGCAGCGTTCAGGACGTAACCTACGAGCAGTACTTC. It codes for CSVQDVTYEQYF. The chain is built from TRBV29-1 and TRBJ2-7; D unresolved. From germline, CDR1 is SQVTM and CDR2 ANQGSEA. Trimming took off 5 bases at V and 2 bases at J, with 10 bases between the two ends. The CDR3 totals 12 residues.

The rearrangement joins TRBV5-1 to TRBJ1-2; D may be TRBD1 (5 bases). V was cut by 2 bases and J by 7 bases, with 18 bases left in between. In germline, CDR1 is SGHRS, CDR2 YFSETQ. This CDR3 comprises 15 residues. The CDR3 spells CASSFRDGGPIGYTF. The DNA of the CDR3 is TGCGCCAGCAGCTTCCGGGACGGAGGGCCTATTGGCTACACCTTC.

The chain employs TRBV6-1 and TRBJ1-3; D is possibly TRBD1 (6 bases). The CDR3 is 16 residues long. Germline loops: CDR1 MNHNS, CDR2 SASEGT. The ends were cut back, 3 bases at V and 0 bases at J, with 12 bases in the middle. In DNA form, the CDR3 reads TGTGCCAGCAGTGATCGAGGACAGTACTCTGGAAACACCATATATTTT. Amino acid sequence: CASSDRGQYSGNTIYF.

Many counts were recorded for this clone. This chain links TRBV11-1 with TRBJ2-4; D is ambiguous. The germline V gene encodes CDR1 SGHAT and CDR2 FQDESV (reference sequence). The CDR3 loop spans 15 amino acids. V dropped 1 base and J dropped 7 bases, with 14 bases sitting between them. CDR3 coding DNA: TGTGCCAGCAGCTTAGAGCCCCGCTTTGAGAACATTCAGTACTTC. Translated, it gives CASSLEPRFENIQYF.

V and J are TRBV19 and TRBJ2-3; possibly TRBD1 or TRBD2 for D (5 bases each). The germline V and J ends were trimmed by 4 bases and 5 bases, with 13 bases remaining between them. CDR3 size: 14 residues. Germline assignment: CDR1 LNHDA and CDR2 SQIVND (reference sequence). The CDR3: CASSSGTTRDTQYF. CDR3 nucleotide sequence: TGTGCCAGTAGTAGTGGGACCACTCGAGATACGCAGTATTTT.

The V call is TRBV6-4, the J call TRBJ2-3, with D unresolved. Trimming removed 4 bases from V and 3 bases from J, with 8 bases in between. Germline V gives CDR1 MRHNA, CDR2 SNTAGT. The CDR3 is 13 amino acids. DNA for the CDR3: TGTGCCAGCAGTGTACAAAGTACAGATACGCAGTATTTT. This sequence encodes CASSVQSTDTQYF.

The chain joins TRBV7-3 to TRBJ2-1, with TRBD1 as a possible D gene (6 bases). Trimming stripped 8 bases from V and 8 bases from J, with 10 bases between. CDR3 size: 11 residues. Looked up from germline, CDR1 is SGHTA and CDR2 is FQGTGA. CDR3 in DNA: TGTGCCAGCGCAAACAGGGATGAGCAGTTCTTC. Translation: CASANRDEQFF.

This clone was counted at least ten times. The CDR3 loop reads CASRQRHKNTEAFF. CDR3 bases: TGTGCCAGCAGACAAAGACATAAAAACACTGAAGCTTTCTTT. The J gene is TRBJ1-1, the V gene TRBV2; no clear D. CDR1 SNHLY and CDR2 FYNNEI come from the germline V gene. Trimming left V 6 bases short and J 2 bases short, with 13 bases between. The CDR3 spans 14 residues.

The chain couples TRBV28 to TRBJ2-1; D remains unclear. The CDR3 length is 15 residues. The germline gives CDR1 MDHEN, CDR2 SYDVKM. The V end lost 10 bases, the J end lost 1 base, and 17 bases lay between the germline ends. CDR3 nucleotides: TGTGCCAAAATAGGTTTGGAGATGTCCTACAATGAGCAGTTCTTC. Residues: CAKIGLEMSYNEQFF.

The V gene is TRBV7-2, the J gene TRBJ2-3, with D perhaps being TRBD1 or TRBD2 (5 bases each). Looked up from germline, CDR1 is SGHTA and CDR2 is FQGNSA. V was clipped by 3 bases and J by 4 bases, with 11 bases between them. The CDR3 is 14 amino acids. The CDR3 sequence is CASSLGLASDTQYF. DNA for the CDR3: TGTGCCAGCAGCTTGGGGCTAGCCTCAGATACGCAGTATTTT.

V usage is TRBV28 and J usage is TRBJ2-3; TRBD2 is a possible D gene (7 bases). Between the trimmed V and J ends, which lost 5 bases and 5 bases, there was a span of 11 bases. Germline-derived CDR1 and CDR2 are MDHEN and SYDVKM. The CDR3 length is 13 residues. CDR3 coding DNA: TGTGCCAGCAGTAGGGGGGGAGGAGATACGCAGTATTTT. Its protein product is CASSRGGGDTQYF.

This clone was detected only a few times. The rearrangement uses TRBV15 and TRBJ2-1; maybe TRBD1 (6 bases). Trimming shortened V by 4 bases and J by 6 bases, and 13 bases separated the two germline ends. CDR1 is LNHNV and CDR2 is YYDKDF in the germline V gene (reference sequence). The CDR3 has 14 amino acids. The DNA for the CDR3 is TGTGCCACCAGCAAAGGGACACAGGGCAATGAGCAGTTCTTC. Translation: CATSKGTQGNEQFF.

The rearrangement uses TRBV7-4 and TRBJ1-4; no clear D gene. Trimming removed 4 bases from V and 5 bases from J, with 17 bases in between. The germline CDR1 and CDR2 sequences are SGHVT and SQSDAQ. This CDR3 comprises 16 residues. In DNA, the CDR3 is TGTGCCAGCAGCTGTTTACCACGACCCGGGAATGAAAAACTGTTTTTT. Protein product: CASSCLPRPGNEKLFF.

The rearrangement joins TRBV25-1 to TRBJ2-7, with a tentative D call TRBD1 (5 bases). The CDR3 sequence is 13 residues long. Looked up from germline, CDR1 is MGHDK and CDR2 is SYGVNS. V lost 6 bases and J lost 3, with 12 bases in between. For the CDR3, the DNA is TGTGCCAGCAGCCCGGCAGGGTACTACGAGCAGTACTTC. Translating it yields CASSPAGYYEQYF.

The chain couples TRBV29-1 to TRBJ2-3, with D possibly TRBD1 on 5 matching bases. Trimming took 4 bases from V and 5 from J, leaving 7 bases between them. The CDR3 has 11 amino acids. Germline CDR1 reads SQVTM; CDR2 reads ANQGSEA. The CDR3 region is CSVGGGDTQYF. As DNA, the CDR3 is TGCAGCGTTGGGGGCGGAGATACGCAGTATTTT.